The 16 T cell receptor beta chains below come from one sample, sequenced in a study of control samples from healthy donors and cancer patients (dated by TCRdb to the early 2020s). Libraries were built with the immunoSEQ multiplex PCR assay. In its TCRdb copy, this immuneACCESS table keeps in-frame sequences only and misses some clones. Where compared with another copy, unresolved V genes explain less than half of these, and the others have no known cause. The sample table contains 150,000 to 180,000 clones; only one count was recorded for 94% of them. The ten largest account for approximately 6.1% of the sample. Sequencing was done on a sample of blood. The receptors stem from a man aged 40-49 years in good health.

The genes are TRBV4-3 and TRBJ2-1, with D perhaps being TRBD1 or TRBD2 (5 bases each). CDR3 length: 13 amino acids. The germline gives CDR1 LGHNA, CDR2 YSLEER. V lost 0 bases to trimming and J lost 10 bases, with 10 bases between them. The CDR3 DNA reads as TGCGCCAGCAGCCAAGAGGAGAGGGACGAGCAGTTCTTC. Its protein product is CASSQEERDEQFF.

The chain links TRBV30 to TRBJ2-7; either TRBD1 or TRBD2 may supply D (5 bases each). The CDR3 extends over 13 amino acids. V lost 2 bases to trimming and J lost 2 bases, with 10 bases between them. CDR1 and CDR2 (germline): GTSNPN, SVGIG (reference sequence). CDR3 loop: CAWSPGPAYEQYF. CDR3 coding DNA: TGTGCCTGGAGTCCGGGACCAGCCTACGAGCAGTACTTC.

The V call is TRBV9, the J call TRBJ1-2; D unclear. Trimming cost V 4 bases and J 1 base, with 8 bases left between them. The CDR3 spans 13 residues. Germline V gene sequence: CDR1 SGDLS, CDR2 YYNGEE. For the CDR3, the DNA is TGTGCCAGCAGCCCCGACGGTAACTATGGCTACACCTTC. Encoded protein: CASSPDGNYGYTF.

V gene TRBV30 combines with J gene TRBJ1-1; no definite D call. Deletions cut 5 bases from V and 7 bases from J, with 14 bases between. From germline, CDR1 is GTSNPN and CDR2 SVGIG (reference sequence). The CDR3 length is 12 residues. In DNA form, the CDR3 reads TGTGCCTGGGAGTCACCTTCTGTTGAAGCTTTCTTT. Amino acids: CAWESPSVEAFF.

The chain employs TRBV5-1 and TRBJ1-2; 8 nucleotides align to TRBD1. V shed 0 bases, J shed 4 bases, and the junction held 5 bases outside the gene matches. CDR1 is SGHRS, CDR2 YFSETQ, per germline. The CDR3 contains 15 residues. As DNA, the CDR3 is TGCGCCAGCAGCTTGGGGGCAGGGGGCGCCTATGGCTACACCTTC. This codes for CASSLGAGGAYGYTF.

This clone showed up just once. The V gene is TRBV5-1, the J gene TRBJ2-3; no clear D. The V gene lost 1 base and the J gene lost 4 bases, with 7 bases spanning the gap. This CDR3 region has 13 residues. Germline lookup yields CDR1 SGHRS and CDR2 YFSETQ. CDR3: CASSLLGSDTQYF. CDR3 DNA: TGCGCCAGCAGCTTGCTGGGTTCAGATACGCAGTATTTT. Using reference TRBV5-1 and TRBJ2-3 for the parts outside the CDR3, the full variable domain is KAGVTQTPRYLIKTRGQQVTLSCSPISGHRSVSWYQQTPGQGLQFLFEYFSETQRNKGNFPGRFSGRQFSNSRSEMNVSTLELGDSALYLCASSLLGSDTQYFGPGTRLTVL.

The chain combines TRBV2 with TRBJ2-3; 10 positions agree with TRBD2. CDR3 length: 17 amino acids. CDR1 and CDR2 (germline): SNHLY, FYNNEI. V lost 6 bases, J lost 2 bases, and 11 bases stayed unmatched. CDR3 protein: CASSSAATSGYTDTQYF. The CDR3 DNA reads as TGTGCCAGCAGCTCCGCGGCGACTAGCGGGTACACAGATACGCAGTATTTT.

The chain joins TRBV9 to TRBJ1-5, with a possible D match to TRBD1 (6 bases). The CDR3 extends over 17 amino acids. Trimming stripped 4 bases from V and 2 bases from J, with 19 bases between. Germline-derived CDR1 and CDR2 are SGDLS and YYNGEE. Here the CDR3 reads CASSPGGGGWRNQPQHF. CDR3 bases: TGTGCCAGCAGCCCCGGAGGGGGTGGGTGGCGCAATCAGCCCCAGCATTTT.

This chain links TRBV11-2 with TRBJ2-7, with 10 bases identical to TRBD2. Germline loops: CDR1 SGHAT, CDR2 FQNNGV. V lost 0 bases to trimming and J lost 0 bases; unmatched junction nucleotides: 5. The CDR3 loop spans 17 amino acids. CDR3 loop: CASSLEASGGSSYEQYF. The CDR3 region has the DNA TGTGCCAGCAGCTTAGAGGCTAGCGGGGGTAGCTCCTACGAGCAGTACTTC. The full variable domain, completed using reference TRBV11-2 and TRBJ2-7, is EAGVAQSPRYKIIEKRQSVAFWCNPISGHATLYWYQQILGQGPKLLIQFQNNGVVDDSQLPKDRFSAERLKGVDSTLKIQPAKLEDSAVYLCASSLEASGGSSYEQYFGPGTRLTVT.

J is TRBJ1-1 and V is TRBV7-3; TRBD1 matches at 8 bases. CDR3 length: 16 residues. V lost 1 base to trimming and J lost 4 bases; unmatched junction nucleotides: 8. Looked up from germline, CDR1 is SGHTA and CDR2 is FQGTGA. The CDR3 here is CASSLNGQGRATEAFF. In DNA form, the CDR3 reads TGTGCCAGCAGCTTAAACGGACAGGGAAGGGCCACTGAAGCTTTCTTT.

This clone appeared a single time. This sequence joins TRBV4-1 and TRBJ1-6, with D unresolved. The germline gives CDR1 MGHRA, CDR2 YSYEKL. Deletions cut 0 bases from V and 10 bases from J, with 10 bases between. The CDR3 covers 14 residues. Here the CDR3 DNA reads TGCGCCAGCAGCCAAGAGGAGACGTGGTCACCCCTCCACTTT. It yields the protein CASSQEETWSPLHF.

In this sample, this clone turned up once. The genes are TRBV27 and TRBJ2-7; 8 bases fit TRBD1. The CDR3 extends over 13 amino acids. Losses at the gene ends were 5 bases for V and 3 bases for J; bases not matched to a gene: 3. The germline gives CDR1 MNHEY, CDR2 SMNVEV (reference sequence). The CDR3 DNA is TGTGCCAGCAGTCCAGGACAGGGCTACGAGCAGTACTTC. Translating it yields CASSPGQGYEQYF.

The chain has TRBV4-1 and TRBJ2-7, with a tentative D call TRBD1 (6 bases). V was cut by 4 bases and J by 6 bases, with 13 bases left in between. Germline V lookup: CDR1 MGHRA, CDR2 YSYEKL. This CDR3 region has 13 residues. The CDR3 nucleotides are TGCGCCAGCAGCCTATATCCAGGGGTCGAGCAGTACTTC. This sequence encodes CASSLYPGVEQYF.

The chain carries TRBV5-1 and TRBJ2-1; TRBD1 matches 12 bases. CDR1 and CDR2 from the germline V gene are SGHRS and YFSETQ. The length of the CDR3 is 16 residues. Trimming cost V 4 bases and J 2 bases; bases outside gene matches: 4. In DNA form, the CDR3 reads TGCGCCAGCAGCCCCGGGACAGGGGGCCCCTACAATGAGCAGTTCTTC. Amino acids: CASSPGTGGPYNEQFF.

The gene calls are TRBV4-3 and TRBJ1-2; D gene ambiguous. With 4 bases removed from V and 4 bases from J, the gap between germline ends came to 16 bases. Germline assignment: CDR1 LGHNA and CDR2 YSLEER. The CDR3 totals 15 residues. CDR3 nucleotide sequence: TGCGCCAGCAGCCCAGACTTAATGAAGGGCTATGGCTACACCTTC. This gives the protein CASSPDLMKGYGYTF.

The chain has TRBV11-2 and TRBJ1-6; a possible D gene is TRBD1 (6 bases). V was cut by 1 base and J by 10 bases, with 11 bases left in between. The germline gives CDR1 SGHAT, CDR2 FQNNGV. The CDR3 runs to 14 residues. The CDR3 bases are TGTGCCAGCAGCTTAGTTCCAGGGGTCTCACCCCTCCACTTT. It yields the protein CASSLVPGVSPLHF.